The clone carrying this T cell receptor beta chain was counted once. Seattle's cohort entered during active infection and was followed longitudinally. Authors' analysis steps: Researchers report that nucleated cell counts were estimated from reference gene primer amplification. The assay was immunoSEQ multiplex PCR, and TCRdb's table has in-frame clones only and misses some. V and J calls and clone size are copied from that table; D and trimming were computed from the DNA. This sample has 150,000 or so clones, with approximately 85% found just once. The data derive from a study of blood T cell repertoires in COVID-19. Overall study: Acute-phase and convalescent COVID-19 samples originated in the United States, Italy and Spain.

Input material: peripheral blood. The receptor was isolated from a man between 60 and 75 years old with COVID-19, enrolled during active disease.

DNA for the CDR3: TGTGCCAGCAGTTCCACGGGACAAGCTAACTATGGCTACACCTTC. It encodes CASSSTGQANYGYTF. The gene calls are TRBV6-2 or TRBV6-3 and TRBJ1-2, with a weak D call TRBD1 (6 bases). Germline CDR1 is MNHEY and CDR2 is SVGEGT. The ends were cut back, 4 bases at V and 0 bases at J, with 12 bases in the middle. The CDR3 spans 15 residues.